This T cell receptor beta chain was captured in a study of vaccination and CD4 T cells after COVID-19. Study at large: From HCoV-229E, HCoV-OC43, HCoV-NL63 and SARS-CoV-2, overlapping spike peptides were used to stimulate the cells. Whole-study results and caveats: Vaccine-specific clones numbering 304 of 307 showed spike mono-reactivity in convalescent patients.

Treatment indicated: roughly 10-day PBMC culture with coronavirus spike peptide pools or control peptides (ViraFEST assay). Scientists ran DNA taken from cultured CD4+ T cells through the Oncomine TCR Beta short-read assay for sequencing. Using its own MiXCR run on the PCR reads, TCRdb lists one record per CDR3 protein. Of approximately 12,000 distinct CDR3 sequences listed, around two fifths were seen once; the top ten hold 20% to 25%. This clonotype came up a few times. As yet, its antigen is unknown. CDR3 length: 13 residues. Trimming cost V 0 bases and J 8 bases, with 5 bases left between them. Germline V gene data show CDR1 as LGHDT and CDR2 as YNNKEL (reference sequence).

The sample was cultured CD4+ T cells from blood. The chain combines TRBV3-1 with TRBJ1-6; no definite D call. The sequence was collected from a human donor with COVID-19. CDR3 in DNA: TGTGCCAGCAGCCAAGACCCATATTCACCCCTCCACTTT. It specifies CASSQDPYSPLHF.